The 30 T cell receptor beta chains given below trace back to one sample, sequenced in a study of technical replicates of blood from several donors. Assay: immunoSEQ multiplex PCR; the TCRdb copy retains only in-frame clones and omits some. The sample holds tens of thousands of clones, around 94% seen once. Material: T cells isolated from PBMCs. Source of these receptors: a human donor in good health.

V is TRBV7-9 and J is TRBJ1-2; 7 bases are shared with TRBD1. V gave up 3 bases and J gave up 6 bases; unmatched junction bases: 7. This CDR3 contains 14 residues. Germline V gives CDR1 SEHNR, CDR2 FQNEAQ (reference sequence). This CDR3 reads CASSLTGSGDGYTF. The DNA of the CDR3 is TGTGCCAGCAGCTTGACAGGGTCAGGAGATGGCTACACCTTC.

This chain links TRBV10-3 with TRBJ1-6; TRBD1 aligns across 7 bases. V shed 4 bases, J shed 5 bases, and the junction held 8 bases outside the gene matches. Germline CDR1 ENHRY, CDR2 SYGVKD. There are 16 residues in the CDR3. CDR3 DNA sequence: TGTGCCATCAGTGGATACACCGGGACAGATAATTCACCCCTCCACTTT. This codes for CAISGYTGTDNSPLHF.

This chain joins TRBV28 and TRBJ2-5; tentative D call: TRBD2 (7 bases). This CDR3 comprises 14 residues. Germline V gene sequence: CDR1 MDHEN, CDR2 SYDVKM. The V end lost 6 bases, the J end lost 4 bases, and 15 bases lay between the germline ends. CDR3 DNA sequence: TGTGCCAGCAGGCTACGGGAGGACAGAGAGACCCAGTACTTC. Translation gives CASRLREDRETQYF. Based on the CDR3 plus reference TRBV28 and TRBJ2-5, the full variable domain is DVKVTQSSRYLVKRTGEKVFLECVQDMDHENMFWYRQDPGLGLRLIYFSYDVKMKEKGDIPEGYSVSREKKERFSLILESASTNQTSMYLCASRLREDRETQYFGPGTRLLVL.

The chain is built from TRBV4-2 and TRBJ2-1, with 7 bases identical to TRBD2. The ends lost 0 bases at V and 0 bases at J; junction bases unmatched: 2. Germline V CDR1 and CDR2: LGHNA, YNFKEQ. The CDR3 has 16 amino acids. Written as DNA, the CDR3 is TGTGCCAGCAGCCAAGAAGCGGGAAGCTCCTACAATGAGCAGTTCTTC. It yields the protein CASSQEAGSSYNEQFF.

The chain carries TRBV5-5 and TRBJ1-1; D is unresolved. V lost 2 bases, J lost 3 bases, and 8 bases lay in between. The germline V gene has CDR1 SGHKS and CDR2 YYEKEE (reference sequence). This CDR3 is built from 13 residues. CDR3 amino acids: CASSFAGDTEAFF. For the CDR3, the DNA is TGTGCCAGCAGCTTTGCCGGAGACACTGAAGCTTTCTTT.

V is TRBV11-3 and J is TRBJ1-1; D is uncertain. The V and J ends lost 3 bases and 1 base respectively, with 12 bases between them. The CDR3 covers 15 residues. CDR1 is SGHNT and CDR2 is YENEEA in the germline V gene. DNA of the CDR3: TGTGCCAGCAGCTTCCCACCTACGGGGAACACTGAAGCTTTCTTT. Translation gives CASSFPPTGNTEAFF.

This rearrangement joins TRBV12-5 to TRBJ2-7, with TRBD1 identical over 12 bases. V lost 8 bases and J lost 6; bases outside the gene matches: 8. The CDR3 has 14 residues. Germline V gives CDR1 LGHNT, CDR2 FRNRAP. The DNA for the CDR3 is TGTGCTAGTTCAAGGGACAGGGGGCATCTCGAGCAGTACTTC. Translation: CASSRDRGHLEQYF.

The rearrangement links TRBV2 to TRBJ2-7; the D is unclear. Germline V gene data show CDR1 as SNHLY and CDR2 as FYNNEI. Trimming stripped 4 bases from V and 4 bases from J, with 8 bases between. This CDR3 contains 12 residues. The CDR3 is CASSGRQYEQYF. CDR3 DNA sequence: TGTGCCAGCAGTGGCAGGCAGTACGAGCAGTACTTC.

The V call is TRBV28, the J call TRBJ1-5; the D gene is possibly TRBD1 (6 bases). In germline, CDR1 is MDHEN, CDR2 SYDVKM. The length of the CDR3 is 14 residues. V was trimmed by 3 bases and J by 5 bases, leaving 11 bases between them. CDR3: CASSLQQGHQPQHF. The CDR3 coding sequence is TGTGCCAGCAGTTTGCAACAGGGACATCAGCCCCAGCATTTT.

The chain has TRBV4-1 and TRBJ1-1; 7 bases are shared with TRBD1. The V gene's germline CDR1 is MGHRA and CDR2 YSYEKL. The trim removed 4 bases at V and 5 bases at J, leaving 4 bases unmatched. This CDR3 has 13 residues. Written as DNA, the CDR3 is TGCGCCAGCAGCCTGGAACAGGGGACTGAAGCTTTCTTT. Amino acids: CASSLEQGTEAFF.

The chain joins TRBV13 to TRBJ1-4, with TRBD1 as a possible D gene (5 bases). Trimming shortened V by 3 bases and J by 2 bases, and 10 bases separated the two germline ends. This CDR3 contains 15 residues. The germline gives CDR1 PRHDT, CDR2 FYEKMQ (reference sequence). Written as DNA, the CDR3 is TGTGCCAGCAGCTTTACAGGCCGTACTAATGAAAAACTGTTTTTT. It specifies CASSFTGRTNEKLFF.

J is TRBJ2-3 and V is TRBV28; TRBD1 is a possible D gene (5 bases). The CDR3 covers 16 residues. Germline CDR1 reads MDHEN; CDR2 reads SYDVKM. Trimming left V 4 bases short and J 2 bases short, with 16 bases between. CDR3 nucleotide sequence: TGTGCCAGCAGTTGGGCGAGACAGTCCTTCACAGATACGCAGTATTTT. This codes for CASSWARQSFTDTQYF. Combining the CDR3 with reference TRBV28 and TRBJ2-3 gives the whole variable domain DVKVTQSSRYLVKRTGEKVFLECVQDMDHENMFWYRQDPGLGLRLIYFSYDVKMKEKGDIPEGYSVSREKKERFSLILESASTNQTSMYLCASSWARQSFTDTQYFGPGTRLTVL.

This chain uses TRBV10-3 with TRBJ2-3; 7 nucleotides agree with TRBD2. The CDR3 is made up of 12 amino acids. Per germline, CDR1 ENHRY and CDR2 SYGVKD. Unmatched junction bases numbered 4, after V lost 11 bases and J lost 2 bases. Here the CDR3 reads CASGGNTDTQYF. The DNA of the CDR3 is TGTGCCTCGGGGGGAAACACAGATACGCAGTATTTT.

The chain recombines TRBV6-1 with TRBJ1-5, with a tentative D call TRBD1 (6 bases). The V gene lost 3 bases and the J gene lost 0 bases, with 15 bases spanning the gap. Per the germline V gene, CDR1 is MNHNS and CDR2 is SASEGT. The CDR3 consists of 17 residues. DNA for the CDR3: TGTGCCAGCAGTGAGACGGCCAGGGGCTATAGCAATCAGCCCCAGCATTTT. The encoded protein is CASSETARGYSNQPQHF.

The gene calls are TRBV28 and TRBJ2-7; a possible D gene is TRBD2 (6 bases). Germline V gene lookup returns CDR1 MDHEN and CDR2 SYDVKM. The ends were cut back, 8 bases at V and 7 bases at J, with 21 bases in the middle. The CDR3 has 14 residues. CDR3 coding DNA: TGTGCCAGCGCTCAAGGGATTTGGGCGGGAGAGCAGTACTTC. It translates to CASAQGIWAGEQYF.

The chain links TRBV5-1 to TRBJ1-4; 10 bases map to TRBD1. There are 14 residues in the CDR3. CDR1 SGHRS and CDR2 YFSETQ come from the germline V gene. J was trimmed by 6 bases and V by 7 bases; bases with no gene match: 6. The CDR3 DNA follows: TGCGCCAGCGCAACCGGGACAGGGGATGAAAAACTGTTTTTT. It encodes CASATGTGDEKLFF.

This clone was detected once. CDR3 DNA: TGTGCCAGCAGTTACTCGACAGGGGGGTACGAGCAGTACTTC. This gives the protein CASSYSTGGYEQYF. This chain links TRBV6-6 with TRBJ2-7; 9 bases line up with TRBD1. The V segment lost 0 bases and the J segment 4 bases; nucleotides outside the gene matches: 1. Germline V gene sequence: CDR1 MNHNY, CDR2 SVGAGI (reference sequence). CDR3 size: 14 residues.

V is TRBV6-6 and J is TRBJ2-7; tentatively, D is TRBD2 (5 bases). Trimming left V 2 bases short and J 5 bases short, with 10 bases between. CDR1 is MNHNY and CDR2 is SVGAGI in the germline V gene (reference sequence). The CDR3 runs 13 residues. The CDR3 loop reads CASSYGLGNEQYF. DNA for the CDR3: TGTGCCAGCAGTTACGGACTGGGGAACGAGCAGTACTTC.

This chain joins TRBV19 and TRBJ2-3, with 7 bases aligning to TRBD2. The J segment lost 5 bases and the V segment lost 5 bases, leaving 1 base of the junction unmatched. CDR3 length: 12 residues. CDR1 LNHDA and CDR2 SQIVND come from the germline V gene (reference sequence). CDR3: CASSGGGDTQYF. For the CDR3, the DNA is TGTGCCAGTAGTGGCGGGGGAGATACGCAGTATTTT.

The J gene is TRBJ1-1, the V gene TRBV11-2; the match to TRBD1 covers 7 bases. V was clipped by 1 base and J by 4 bases; unmatched bases: 6. The germline V gene encodes CDR1 SGHAT and CDR2 FQNNGV. The CDR3 loop spans 15 amino acids. The CDR3: CASSLGGAGGTEAFF. CDR3 in DNA: TGTGCCAGCAGCTTAGGAGGGGCAGGGGGCACTGAAGCTTTCTTT.

V and J are TRBV6-5 and TRBJ2-3; 7 bases map to TRBD1. Germline V gene sequence: CDR1 MNHEY, CDR2 SVGAGI. Losses at the gene ends were 4 bases for V and 2 bases for J; bases not matched to a gene: 6. This CDR3 contains 15 residues. The CDR3 sequence is CASSFGQVSTDTQYF. DNA of the CDR3: TGTGCCAGCAGTTTCGGACAGGTGTCCACAGATACGCAGTATTTT.

The chain combines TRBV2 with TRBJ2-3; 9 nucleotides agree with TRBD2. V shed 3 bases and J 5 bases; nucleotides not matched to a gene: 6. CDR1 and CDR2 from the germline V gene are SNHLY and FYNNEI. The CDR3 is 15 residues long. The CDR3 coding sequence is TGTGCCAGCAGTGATGGCGGGGGGGCCGGAGATACGCAGTATTTT. Translation: CASSDGGGAGDTQYF.

As to this clone: Other DNA sequences within the sample encode an identical CDR3. The V and J genes are TRBV7-6 and TRBJ2-5; no clear D. Trimming took off 6 bases at V and 3 bases at J, with 5 bases between the two ends. The germline V gene encodes CDR1 SGHVS and CDR2 FNYEAQ. The CDR3 consists of 11 residues. The CDR3 spells CASSSEETQYF. The CDR3 DNA is TGTGCCAGCAGTTCCGAAGAGACCCAGTACTTC.

This sequence joins TRBV5-1 and TRBJ2-7; D not certain. Germline V gene lookup returns CDR1 SGHRS and CDR2 YFSETQ. V was trimmed by 0 bases and J by 0 bases, leaving 13 bases between them. This CDR3 is built from 16 residues. CDR3 protein: CASSLERQENSYEQYF. CDR3 nucleotides: TGCGCCAGCAGCTTGGAACGTCAGGAAAACTCCTACGAGCAGTACTTC.

This chain uses TRBV10-3 with TRBJ2-1; 16 nucleotides align to TRBD2. Germline V gives CDR1 ENHRY, CDR2 SYGVKD. The CDR3 is 16 amino acids. With V trimmed by 4 bases and J by 9 bases, 6 bases remained unmatched. The CDR3 bases are TGTGCCATCAGTGCGGGACTAGCGGGAGGGCCCGGTGAGCAGTTCTTC. Translating it yields CAISAGLAGGPGEQFF.

The V and J genes are TRBV5-4 and TRBJ2-7; TRBD2 matches at 7 bases. V shed 5 bases, J shed 7 bases, and the junction held 9 bases outside the gene matches. The germline V gene has CDR1 SGHNT and CDR2 YYREEE (reference sequence). The CDR3 sequence is 13 residues long. The CDR3, as DNA: TGTGCCAGCAGTCAGCCGGGACTAAGGGAGCAGTACTTC. Protein product: CASSQPGLREQYF.

The rearrangement uses TRBV11-3 and TRBJ2-2; 9 nucleotides line up with TRBD2. CDR1 is SGHNT, CDR2 YENEEA, per germline. V shed 0 bases and J 0 bases; nucleotides not matched to a gene: 11. CDR3 length: 20 amino acids. CDR3 in amino acids: CASSLDRFLRGGPNTGELFF. In nucleotides, the CDR3 is TGTGCCAGCAGCTTAGATCGGTTTTTGCGGGGGGGCCCGAACACCGGGGAGCTGTTTTTT.

This sequence joins TRBV28 and TRBJ2-7, with D possibly TRBD2 on 5 matching bases. The V end lost 3 bases, the J end lost 0 bases, and 15 bases lay between the germline ends. The CDR3 covers 16 residues. From germline, CDR1 is MDHEN and CDR2 SYDVKM. CDR3 nucleotides: TGTGCCAGCAGTTTGGCGTTAAGGGAGAGCTCCTACGAGCAGTACTTC. It specifies CASSLALRESSYEQYF.

The gene calls are TRBV4-2 and TRBJ2-7; a weak D match, TRBD2 (5 bases). There are 14 residues in the CDR3. Trimming removed 1 base at V and 2 bases at J, with 9 bases between. Per germline, CDR1 LGHNA and CDR2 YNFKEQ. The CDR3 DNA reads TGTGCCAGCAGCCAAGGAGACTATACCTACGAGCAGTACTTC. Protein product: CASSQGDYTYEQYF.

The chain employs TRBV2 and TRBJ2-5; TRBD2 agrees at 7 bases. Trimming took 8 bases from V and 5 from J; bases not matched to a gene: 5. The germline gives CDR1 SNHLY, CDR2 FYNNEI. CDR3 length: 12 residues. CDR3 in DNA: TGTGCCAGCCAGGGAGCGGGGGAGACCCAGTACTTC. Encoded protein: CASQGAGETQYF.